A single sample is the source of the 30 T cell receptor beta chains below, sequenced in a study of T cells after yellow fever vaccination. TCRdb reprocessed the 5' RACE reads via MiXCR and lists one record per CDR3 protein. The sample lists hundreds of thousands of distinct CDR3 sequences, over 15% occurring once. The input for sequencing was PBMCs, taken 15 days after the yellow fever booster vaccination. The receptors come from a man aged 30-40 years who received the YFV17D yellow fever vaccine.

The table lists this clonotype with a few counts. The chain is built from TRBV12-3 or TRBV12-4 and TRBJ2-3, with D possibly TRBD1 on 7 matching bases. This CDR3 comprises 15 residues. The V and J ends lost 3 bases and 4 bases respectively, with 14 bases between them. The CDR3 nucleotides read TGTGCCAGCAGTTTTTCAGGGGGGTTCGCAGATACGCAGTATTTT. Its protein is CASSFSGGFADTQYF.

This clonotype has more than one count but fewer than ten. This sequence joins TRBV9 and TRBJ2-1; 7 bases are a match to TRBD1. The length of the CDR3 is 15 residues. The J segment lost 3 bases and the V segment lost 4 bases, leaving 7 bases of the junction unmatched. Germline lookup yields CDR1 SGDLS and CDR2 YYNGEE. The CDR3: CASSHGQESYNEQFF. The CDR3 coding sequence is TGTGCCAGCAGCCATGGACAGGAGAGCTACAATGAGCAGTTCTTC.

This clonotype turned up a few times. The CDR3 DNA is TGCAGCGTTGAAGGGCTAGCGGGAAGGCAAGAGACCCAGTACTTC. Translation: CSVEGLAGRQETQYF. The V gene is TRBV29-1, the J gene TRBJ2-5; 9 bases fit TRBD2. The V and J ends lost 1 base and 2 bases, in that order; junction bases with no gene match: 5. CDR1 is SQVTM, CDR2 ANQGSEA, per germline. The CDR3 contains 15 residues.

The table lists this clonotype with a few counts. The V call is TRBV27, the J call TRBJ2-7; D is possibly TRBD1 (6 bases). This CDR3 has 13 residues. Germline V gene data show CDR1 as MNHEY and CDR2 as SMNVEV (reference sequence). Deletions cut 6 bases from V and 8 bases from J, with 17 bases between. CDR3 nucleotides: TGTGCCAGCAGACCCGACCGGACAGCTCAGCAGTACTTC. It specifies CASRPDRTAQQYF.

This clonotype turned up a few times. The CDR3 loop is CASSKPRRGHTGELFF. The DNA for the CDR3 is TGTGCCAGCAGTAAGCCCCGGAGGGGCCACACCGGGGAGCTGTTTTTT. The J gene is TRBJ2-2, the V gene TRBV6-2 or TRBV6-3, with a weak D call TRBD2 (6 bases). Germline loops: CDR1 MNHEY, CDR2 SVGEGT. Trimming took off 5 bases at V and 3 bases at J, with 16 bases between the two ends. CDR3 size: 16 residues.

In its sample, this clonotype was seen a few times. The gene calls are TRBV7-2 and TRBJ2-4; D is ambiguous. V lost 1 base to trimming and J lost 5 bases, with 12 bases between them. The CDR3 extends over 15 amino acids. CDR1 SGHTA and CDR2 FQGNSA come from the germline V gene. The CDR3 sequence is CASSLVVGLQNIQYF. The CDR3 nucleotides read TGTGCCAGCAGCTTAGTTGTAGGGTTACAAAACATTCAGTACTTC.

There are many counts of this clonotype. V gene TRBV7-3 combines with J gene TRBJ2-5, with D perhaps matching TRBD1 (6 bases). Trimming removed 6 bases at V and 4 bases at J, with 12 bases between. The germline V gene encodes CDR1 SGHTA and CDR2 FQGTGA. CDR3 length equals 13 residues. The CDR3 nucleotides read TGTGCCAGCAGTCTGACAGGCGGAGAGACCCAGTACTTC. This gives the protein CASSLTGGETQYF.

This clonotype was counted between two and nine times. This sequence joins TRBV12-3 or TRBV12-4 and TRBJ1-1; D remains unclear. This CDR3 has 14 residues. V was trimmed by 6 bases and J by 0 bases, leaving 11 bases between them. The CDR3 loop reads CASSRKEMNTEAFF. The CDR3 DNA is TGTGCCAGCAGCCGGAAAGAGATGAACACTGAAGCTTTCTTT.

The chain links TRBV7-9 to TRBJ2-7, with TRBD1 matching over 7 bases. This CDR3 has 15 residues. The V gene end was trimmed by 5 bases and the J gene end by 6 bases; junction bases not matched to a gene: 13. In germline, CDR1 is SEHNR, CDR2 FQNEAQ (reference sequence). The CDR3 protein is CASSHDRAPFSEQYF. The CDR3 DNA reads as TGTGCCAGCAGCCACGACAGGGCCCCCTTTAGCGAGCAGTACTTC.

This clonotype was observed a few times. V gene TRBV5-1 combines with J gene TRBJ2-1, with a weak D call TRBD1 (5 bases). The CDR3 sequence is 14 residues long. The ends were cut back, 4 bases at V and 6 bases at J, with 14 bases in the middle. Germline CDR1 is SGHRS and CDR2 is YFSETQ. The CDR3 bases are TGCGCCAGCAGCCCTGCTGGGGCGCCCAATGAGCAGTTCTTC. Protein: CASSPAGAPNEQFF.

The chain recombines TRBV27 with TRBJ2-3; maybe TRBD1 (5 bases). From germline, CDR1 is MNHEY and CDR2 SMNVEV (reference sequence). The ends were cut back, 2 bases at V and 4 bases at J, with 13 bases in the middle. This CDR3 comprises 15 residues. CDR3 bases: TGTGCCAGCAGTTTAGTCAGGGTGAGGCCAGATACGCAGTATTTT. It yields the protein CASSLVRVRPDTQYF.

The table lists this clonotype with a few counts. The chain uses TRBV7-2 and TRBJ2-7; 7 bases are shared with TRBD1. The CDR3 length is 15 residues. Germline V gene lookup returns CDR1 SGHTA and CDR2 FQGNSA. J gave up 1 base and V 5 bases, and 8 bases lay outside the gene matches. For the CDR3, the DNA is TGTGCCAGCAGCGCCTACAGGGGTCAATCCTACGAGCAGTACTTC. Protein product: CASSAYRGQSYEQYF. The full variable domain, its missing parts supplied by reference TRBV7-2 and TRBJ2-7, is GAGVSQSPSNKVTEKGKDVELRCDPISGHTALYWYRQSLGQGLEFLIYFQGNSAPDKSGLPSDRFSAERTGGSVSTLTIQRTQQEDSAVYLCASSAYRGQSYEQYFGPGTRLTVT.

There are a few counts of this clonotype. This chain joins TRBV5-5 and TRBJ2-2; D remains ambiguous. CDR3 length: 14 amino acids. Germline V gene lookup returns CDR1 SGHKS and CDR2 YYEKEE (reference sequence). Trimming stripped 6 bases from V and 6 bases from J, with 15 bases between. The CDR3 spells CASTKTGVPGELFF. CDR3 nucleotides: TGTGCCAGCACCAAGACTGGGGTTCCCGGGGAGCTGTTTTTT.

Only a few counts were recorded for this clonotype. The chain has TRBV7-8 and TRBJ2-3; 7 bases map to TRBD2. Per the germline V gene, CDR1 is SGHVS and CDR2 is FQNEAQ. V gave up 5 bases and J gave up 0 bases; unmatched junction bases: 20. The CDR3 is made up of 20 amino acids. For the CDR3, the DNA is TGTGCCAGCAGCGCAAGCCGAGGGCTAGCGGAGATCGCTAGCACAGATACGCAGTATTTT. This sequence encodes CASSASRGLAEIASTDTQYF.

This clonotype was picked up a small number of times. The chain employs TRBV7-2 and TRBJ2-7, with TRBD2 matching over 15 bases. The germline V gene has CDR1 SGHTA and CDR2 FQGNSA. The CDR3 is 16 residues long. Trimming removed 4 bases from V and 4 bases from J; junction bases left unmatched: 5. The DNA of the CDR3 is TGTGCCAGCAGCTCTGAGGGGACTAGCGGGAGGTACGAGCAGTACTTC. This encodes CASSSEGTSGRYEQYF.

V usage is TRBV7-9 and J usage is TRBJ2-1; possible D gene TRBD2, 5 bases. CDR3 length: 17 amino acids. CDR1 is SEHNR and CDR2 is FQNEAQ in the germline V gene (reference sequence). Trimming removed 5 bases at V and 2 bases at J, with 19 bases between. CDR3 in amino acids: CASSAFTRLEAYNEQFF. DNA of the CDR3: TGTGCCAGCAGCGCCTTTACTAGATTAGAAGCCTACAATGAGCAGTTCTTC.

This clonotype was found a few times. The chain joins TRBV7-6 to TRBJ1-1; D gene ambiguous. Per the germline V gene, CDR1 is SGHVS and CDR2 is FNYEAQ. The V end was cut by 1 base, the J end by 1 base, with 10 bases between. This CDR3 spans 15 amino acids. CDR3 bases: TGTGCCAGCAGCTTAGTTGTCATGGGGAACACTGAAGCTTTCTTT. Protein product: CASSLVVMGNTEAFF.

V gene TRBV29-1 combines with J gene TRBJ2-1, with 9 bases identical to TRBD2. The V segment lost 5 bases and the J segment 9 bases; nucleotides outside the gene matches: 8. Looked up from germline, CDR1 is SQVTM and CDR2 is ANQGSEA. The CDR3 runs to 13 residues. In DNA, the CDR3 is TGCAGCGTTAATGCGGGAGGGCCCGTTGAGCAGTTCTTC. It codes for CSVNAGGPVEQFF.

The chain is built from TRBV20-1 and TRBJ1-2; tentative D call: TRBD1 (5 bases). Germline CDR1 and CDR2: DFQATT and SNEGSKA (reference sequence). The ends were cut back, 6 bases at V and 4 bases at J, with 15 bases in the middle. This CDR3 comprises 13 residues. CDR3 region: CSALRGATYGYTF. In DNA, the CDR3 is TGCAGTGCCCTCAGAGGGGCAACCTATGGCTACACCTTC.

J is TRBJ2-1 and V is TRBV6-2 or TRBV6-3, with D unresolved. The CDR3 has 14 amino acids. Trimming left V 6 bases short and J 4 bases short, with 13 bases between. Germline assignment: CDR1 MNHEY and CDR2 SVGEGT. This chain's CDR3 is CASRSSASYNEQFF. Here the CDR3 DNA reads TGTGCCAGCAGGAGCAGCGCCTCTTACAATGAGCAGTTCTTC.

This clonotype was seen repeatedly, ten times or more. J is TRBJ2-3 and V is TRBV4-2, with D perhaps matching TRBD2 (6 bases). Trimming pared 4 bases from V and 2 bases from J, leaving 19 bases between. Germline V lookup: CDR1 LGHNA, CDR2 YNFKEQ. The CDR3 consists of 17 residues. The CDR3 protein is CASSPVAPLADTDTQYF. DNA of the CDR3: TGTGCCAGCAGCCCCGTTGCGCCTTTAGCGGACACAGATACGCAGTATTTT.

V and J are TRBV7-2 and TRBJ2-3; the D is unclear. Germline loops: CDR1 SGHTA, CDR2 FQGNSA. This CDR3 has 13 amino acids. Trimming shortened V by 3 bases and J by 6 bases, and 10 bases separated the two germline ends. CDR3 protein: CASSFLGMDTQYF. CDR3 sequence (DNA): TGTGCCAGCAGCTTTTTAGGGATGGATACGCAGTATTTT.

The CDR3 protein is CASCNSLAGSCEQFF. DNA for the CDR3: TGCGCCAGCTGTAACAGCCTAGCGGGAAGTTGTGAGCAGTTCTTC. The chain couples TRBV5-1 to TRBJ2-1; 9 nucleotides line up with TRBD2. The CDR3 sequence is 15 residues long. J gave up 9 bases and V 7 bases, and 14 bases lay outside the gene matches. Germline CDR1 is SGHRS and CDR2 is YFSETQ.

The chain carries TRBV10-3 and TRBJ2-3, with 9 bases fitting TRBD2. V lost 10 bases and J lost 6; bases outside the gene matches: 11. The CDR3 is made up of 14 amino acids. The germline V gene encodes CDR1 ENHRY and CDR2 SYGVKD. CDR3 in amino acids: CATHISGRPDTQYF. The CDR3 DNA reads as TGTGCCACCCATATTAGCGGGAGACCCGATACGCAGTATTTT.

The rearrangement joins TRBV6-2 or TRBV6-3 to TRBJ2-7, with D maybe TRBD2 (5 bases). This CDR3 has 11 residues. The V and J ends lost 8 bases and 4 bases respectively, with 9 bases between them. CDR1 and CDR2 from the germline V gene are MNHEY and SVGEGT. The CDR3 DNA reads as TGTGCCAGCGGGGAGAGGTACGAGCAGTACTTC. Amino acids: CASGERYEQYF.

CDR3 loop: CASSLYPLGGSYNEQFF. The CDR3 nucleotides are TGTGCCAGCAGTTTATACCCTCTCGGTGGGAGCTACAATGAGCAGTTCTTC. The genes are TRBV27 and TRBJ2-1; perhaps TRBD2 as D (5 bases). Germline lookup yields CDR1 MNHEY and CDR2 SMNVEV (reference sequence). V was shortened by 1 base and J by 3 bases, with 16 bases between the two germline ends. The CDR3 runs 17 residues.

This clonotype was found a few times. V usage is TRBV29-1 and J usage is TRBJ2-3; 10 bases are a match to TRBD1. CDR1 is SQVTM and CDR2 is ANQGSEA in the germline V gene. V shed 8 bases and J 3 bases; nucleotides not matched to a gene: 5. The CDR3 consists of 13 residues. This chain's CDR3 is CSQDRGLTDTQYF. The CDR3, as DNA: TGCAGCCAAGACAGGGGGCTGACAGATACGCAGTATTTT.

The rearrangement links TRBV6-2 or TRBV6-3 to TRBJ2-5; 8 bases line up with TRBD1. In germline, CDR1 is MNHEY, CDR2 SVGEGT. The CDR3 covers 15 residues. J was trimmed by 2 bases and V by 5 bases; bases with no gene match: 7. This CDR3 reads CASSTGTGYQETQYF. The CDR3, as DNA: TGTGCCAGCAGTACCGGGACAGGATATCAAGAGACCCAGTACTTC.

V usage is TRBV20-1 and J usage is TRBJ2-3; the D gene is possibly TRBD2 (5 bases). The germline gives CDR1 DFQATT, CDR2 SNEGSKA (reference sequence). This CDR3 contains 15 residues. Trimming shortened V by 3 bases and J by 9 bases, and 22 bases separated the two germline ends. For the CDR3, the DNA is TGCAGTGCTAGCCCCCAGGAGCTAGCCCAAAGAACGCAGTATTTT. Protein sequence: CSASPQELAQRTQYF.

The genes are TRBV7-2 and TRBJ2-7; D uncertain. V was trimmed by 7 bases and J by 0 bases, leaving 13 bases between them. Germline assignment: CDR1 SGHTA and CDR2 FQGNSA. This CDR3 region has 14 residues. The CDR3 loop is CASTLSPSSYEQYF. In DNA, the CDR3 is TGTGCCAGCACCCTTAGTCCGAGCTCCTACGAGCAGTACTTC.